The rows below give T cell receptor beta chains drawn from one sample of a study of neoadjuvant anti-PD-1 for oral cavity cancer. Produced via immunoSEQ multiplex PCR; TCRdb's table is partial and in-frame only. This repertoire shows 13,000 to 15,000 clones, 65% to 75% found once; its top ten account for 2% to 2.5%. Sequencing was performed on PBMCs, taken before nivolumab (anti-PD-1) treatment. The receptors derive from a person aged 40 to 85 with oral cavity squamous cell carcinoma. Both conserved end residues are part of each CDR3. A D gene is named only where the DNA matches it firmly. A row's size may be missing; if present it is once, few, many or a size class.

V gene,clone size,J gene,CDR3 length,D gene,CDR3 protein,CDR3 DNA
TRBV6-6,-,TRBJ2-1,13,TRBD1,CASSSPGQGGQFF,TGTGCCAGCAGTTCCCCGGGACAGGGGGGGCAGTTCTTC
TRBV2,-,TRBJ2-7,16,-,CASSEGGGGSSYEQYF,TGTGCCAGCAGTGAAGGTGGAGGGGGCAGCTCCTACGAGCAGTACTTC
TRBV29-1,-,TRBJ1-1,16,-,CSVPGTPLGEGTEAFF,TGCAGCGTTCCCGGGACACCCCTCGGTGAGGGCACTGAAGCTTTCTTT
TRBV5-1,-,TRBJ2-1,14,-,CASRHSGPPDEQFF,TGCGCCAGCAGACATAGCGGCCCTCCCGATGAGCAGTTCTTC
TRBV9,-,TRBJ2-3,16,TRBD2,CASSVATSGTSDTQYF,TGTGCCAGCAGCGTAGCAACTAGCGGGACTTCTGATACGCAGTATTTT
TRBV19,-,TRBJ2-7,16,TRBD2,CASSRDRGPGGYEQYF,TGTGCCAGTAGTAGAGACCGGGGACCGGGGGGCTACGAGCAGTACTTC
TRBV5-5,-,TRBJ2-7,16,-,CASSLVGYRKGKEQYF,TGTGCCAGCAGCTTGGTGGGATACAGGAAGGGAAAGGAGCAGTACTTC
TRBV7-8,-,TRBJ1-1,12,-,CASSRGNTEAFF,TGTGCCAGCAGCCGGGGGAACACTGAAGCTTTCTTT
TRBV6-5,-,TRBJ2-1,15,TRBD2,CASSTTSGGAYEQFF,TGTGCCAGCAGCACGACTAGCGGGGGGGCCTATGAGCAGTTCTTC
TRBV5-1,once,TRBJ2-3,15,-,CASSLDSSSTDTQYF,TGCGCCAGCAGCTTGGACTCCTCTAGCACAGATACGCAGTATTTT
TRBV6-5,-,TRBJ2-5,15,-,CASSYPHRTGETQYF,TGTGCCAGCAGTTACCCACACCGCACTGGAGAGACCCAGTACTTC
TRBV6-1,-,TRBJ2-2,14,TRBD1,CASTRRGTAGELFF,TGTGCCAGCACCCGGAGAGGGACAGCCGGGGAGCTGTTTTTT
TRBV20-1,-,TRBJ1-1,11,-,CSASSGTQAFF,TGCAGTGCTAGCTCAGGAACCCAAGCTTTCTTT
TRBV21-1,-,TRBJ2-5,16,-,CASSSRPGQFWETQYF,TGTGCCAGCAGCTCTCGACCGGGACAGTTCTGGGAGACCCAGTACTTC
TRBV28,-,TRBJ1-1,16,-,CASSSPRGLMNTEAFF,TGTGCCAGCAGTTCCCCCAGGGGTCTTATGAACACTGAAGCTTTCTTT
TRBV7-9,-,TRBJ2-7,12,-,CASSLDTYEQYF,TGTGCCAGCAGCTTAGATACCTACGAGCAGTACTTC
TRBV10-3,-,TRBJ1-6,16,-,CAITPGQSSYNSPLHF,TGTGCCATCACCCCGGGGCAAAGCTCCTATAATTCACCCCTCCACTTT
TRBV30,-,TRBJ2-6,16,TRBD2,CAWRERDHSGANVLTF,TGTGCCTGGAGAGAGCGGGACCACTCTGGGGCCAACGTCCTGACTTTC
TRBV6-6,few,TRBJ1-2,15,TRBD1,CASSYRKDRATGYTF,TGTGCCAGCAGTTACCGAAAGGACAGGGCGACTGGCTACACCTTC
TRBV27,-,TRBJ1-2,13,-,CASSDPGEYGYTF,TGTGCCAGCAGTGATCCAGGGGAGTATGGCTACACCTTC
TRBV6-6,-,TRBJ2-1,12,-,CASSSERGEQFF,TGTGCCAGCAGCAGTGAACGGGGTGAGCAGTTCTTC
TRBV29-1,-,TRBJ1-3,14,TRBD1,CSFQGASGLNTIYF,TGCAGCTTCCAGGGGGCGAGCGGATTGAACACCATATATTTT
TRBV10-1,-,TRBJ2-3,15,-,CASSEWGTGTDTQYF,TGCGCCAGCAGTGAGTGGGGGACGGGCACAGATACGCAGTATTTT
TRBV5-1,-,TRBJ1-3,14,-,CASSLDPGRNTIYF,TGCGCCAGCAGCTTGGATCCAGGTCGAAACACCATATATTTT
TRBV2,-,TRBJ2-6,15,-,CARRGPLSGANVLTF,TGTGCCAGGAGAGGCCCCCTCTCTGGGGCCAACGTCCTGACTTTC
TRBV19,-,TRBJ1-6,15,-,CASSIGGGMETPLHF,TGTGCCAGTAGTATAGGGGGAGGGATGGAGACACCCCTCCACTTT
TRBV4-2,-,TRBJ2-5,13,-,CASSQRGSETQYF,TGTGCCAGCAGCCAAAGAGGTTCAGAGACCCAGTACTTC
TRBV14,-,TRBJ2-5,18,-,CASSQRFFGTGPPETQYF,TGTGCCAGCAGCCAACGCTTCTTTGGGACGGGCCCTCCGGAGACCCAGTACTTC
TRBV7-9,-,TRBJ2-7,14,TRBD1,CASSLAGGRYEQYF,TGTGCCAGCAGCTTAGCAGGGGGCCGCTACGAGCAGTACTTC
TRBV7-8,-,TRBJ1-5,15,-,CASSLRQNSNQPQHF,TGTGCCAGCAGCTTACGTCAGAACAGCAATCAGCCCCAGCATTTT
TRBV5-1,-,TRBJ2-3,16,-,CASSPGSGSSTDTQYF,TGCGCCAGCAGCCCGGGCAGCGGATCTAGCACAGATACGCAGTATTTT
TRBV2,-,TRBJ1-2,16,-,CATSYDRLGKNYGYTF,TGTGCCACCAGCTACGACCGCTTAGGAAAAAACTATGGCTACACCTTC
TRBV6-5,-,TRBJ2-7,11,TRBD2,CATGAGDKQYF,TGTGCCACCGGGGCGGGAGATAAGCAGTACTTC
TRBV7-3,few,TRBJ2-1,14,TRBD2,CASSLTSGSHEQFF,TGTGCCAGCAGCTTGACTAGCGGGTCACATGAGCAGTTCTTC
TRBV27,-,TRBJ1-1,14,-,CASSSQVMNTEAFF,TGTGCCAGCAGTTCACAGGTTATGAACACTGAAGCTTTCTTT
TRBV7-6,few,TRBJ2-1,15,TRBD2,CASSLSGGRHNEQFF,TGTGCCAGCAGCTTGTCGGGAGGGCGCCACAATGAGCAGTTCTTC
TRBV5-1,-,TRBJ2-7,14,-,CASRIQFGTYEQYF,TGCGCCAGCAGAATCCAATTCGGGACCTACGAGCAGTACTTC
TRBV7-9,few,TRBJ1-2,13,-,CASSTRGFQGYTF,TGTGCCAGCAGCACCAGGGGTTTCCAGGGCTACACCTTC
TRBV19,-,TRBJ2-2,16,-,CASSTSGTTLGGELFF,TGTGCCAGTAGTACATCCGGGACAACCCTGGGAGGGGAGCTGTTTTTT
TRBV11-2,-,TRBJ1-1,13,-,CASSLGQNTEAFF,TGTGCCAGCAGCTTAGGACAGAACACTGAAGCTTTCTTT
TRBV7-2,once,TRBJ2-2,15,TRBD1,CASSRDRGGSGELFF,TGTGCCAGCAGCCGGGACAGGGGAGGTAGCGGGGAGCTGTTTTTT
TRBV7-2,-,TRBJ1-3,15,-,CASSLNRAAGNTIYF,TGTGCCAGCAGCTTAAACAGGGCCGCGGGAAACACCATATATTTT
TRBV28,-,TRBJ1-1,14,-,CASSPLPRETEAFF,TGTGCCAGCAGTCCTCTCCCCCGGGAGACTGAAGCTTTCTTT
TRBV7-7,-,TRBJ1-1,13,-,CASSLTVNTEAFF,TGTGCTAGCAGCCTGACAGTGAACACTGAAGCTTTCTTT
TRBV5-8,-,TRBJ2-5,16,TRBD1,CASSPGQGGEQETQYF,TGTGCCAGCAGCCCGGGACAGGGGGGAGAACAAGAGACCCAGTACTTC